One sample yielded the 30 T cell receptor beta chains listed below, sequenced in a study of blood T cell repertoires in COVID-19. The data were produced by immunoSEQ multiplex PCR, yet TCRdb's version contains in-frame clones alone and is incomplete. The sample shows some 420,000 clones, approximately 92% of them seen only once. Material: PBMCs or T cells enriched from blood (not recorded which). The receptors come from a man aged 25-45 years who had recovered from COVID-19.

This chain joins TRBV29-1 and TRBJ2-2; 7 bases map to TRBD1. The V segment lost 4 bases and the J segment 0 bases; nucleotides outside the gene matches: 8. Germline CDR1 reads SQVTM; CDR2 reads ANQGSEA. The CDR3 contains 16 residues. The CDR3 bases are TGCAGCGTTGTAGGGGGCGGCAGGGCGAACACCGGGGAGCTGTTTTTT. Translated, it gives CSVVGGGRANTGELFF.

CDR3 residues: CASSLYGGYTF. CDR3 DNA sequence: TGTGCCAGCAGTTTATACGGTGGCTACACCTTC. The chain recombines TRBV28 with TRBJ1-2; no clear D gene. The ends were cut back, 1 base at V and 7 bases at J, with 4 bases in the middle. Germline CDR1 is MDHEN and CDR2 is SYDVKM. The CDR3 has 11 amino acids.

The V call is TRBV10-3, the J call TRBJ2-7; D is perhaps TRBD2 (6 bases). V shed 2 bases and J shed 4 bases, with 15 bases lying between them. CDR1 and CDR2 (germline): ENHRY, SYGVKD. This CDR3 contains 15 residues. CDR3 protein: CAISEQSGTGYEQYF. CDR3 nucleotide sequence: TGTGCCATCAGTGAGCAGTCCGGGACTGGTTACGAGCAGTACTTC.

The V and J genes are TRBV30 and TRBJ1-4, with 7 bases matching TRBD1. After removal of 5 bases from V and 5 bases from J, the junction contained 8 bases not matched to a gene. This CDR3 region has 14 residues. Per germline, CDR1 GTSNPN and CDR2 SVGIG (reference sequence). Written as DNA, the CDR3 is TGTGCCTGGGACAGGGCGGGGGAAAATGAAAAACTGTTTTTT. Translated: CAWDRAGENEKLFF.

This chain links TRBV25-1 with TRBJ2-1; D is unresolved. The V gene's germline CDR1 is MGHDK and CDR2 SYGVNS. CDR3 length equals 15 residues. V was pared by 1 base and J by 9 bases, with 16 bases between. CDR3 coding DNA: TGTGCCAGCAGTGAATTGGGTCATGGGCCCTCTGAGCAGTTCTTC. Protein sequence: CASSELGHGPSEQFF. Variable domain in full (rest from reference TRBV25-1 and TRBJ2-1): EADIYQTPRYLVIGTGKKITLECSQTMGHDKMYWYQQDPGMELHLIHYSYGVNSTEKGDLSSESTVSRIRTEHFPLTLESARPSHTSQYLCASSELGHGPSEQFFGPGTRLTVL.

The table lists this clone with a few counts. The V gene is TRBV6-6, the J gene TRBJ2-7, with a possible D match to TRBD2 (5 bases). Germline loops: CDR1 MNHNY, CDR2 SVGAGI (reference sequence). V was clipped by 5 bases and J by 5 bases, with 7 bases between them. This CDR3 is 11 amino acids long. The DNA for the CDR3 is TGTGCCAGCAGTCACGGGGACGAGCAGTACTTC. Protein product: CASSHGDEQYF.

The chain couples TRBV6-2 or TRBV6-3 to TRBJ1-2, with D possibly matching TRBD1 (6 bases). V was cut by 2 bases and J by 8 bases, with 15 bases left in between. The length of the CDR3 is 14 residues. Germline V gene data show CDR1 as MNHEY and CDR2 as SVGEGT. The CDR3, as DNA: TGTGCCAGCAGTTACGTGGCAGGGGTACTCGGCTACACCTTC. Amino acids: CASSYVAGVLGYTF.

The rearrangement uses TRBV10-3 and TRBJ2-5; no reliable D call. The CDR3 length is 15 residues. Trimming took 4 bases from V and 5 from J, leaving 17 bases between them. Germline V gene data show CDR1 as ENHRY and CDR2 as SYGVKD. CDR3 loop: CAISAVAVQRETQYF. As DNA, the CDR3 is TGTGCCATCAGTGCGGTCGCGGTCCAAAGGGAGACCCAGTACTTC.

Worth noting for this clone: Other DNA sequences of this sample code for an identical CDR3. The chain uses TRBV12-3 or TRBV12-4 and TRBJ2-5; possibly TRBD1 for D (5 bases). The length of the CDR3 is 13 residues. With 2 bases removed from V and 5 bases from J, the gap between germline ends came to 9 bases. CDR3 sequence: CASSLTGRETQYF. The CDR3 DNA reads TGTGCCAGCAGTTTAACAGGTCGGGAGACCCAGTACTTC.

The chain joins TRBV10-3 to TRBJ2-1, with TRBD2 matching 11 bases. After removal of 4 bases from V and 8 bases from J, the junction contained 1 base not matched to a gene. CDR3 length equals 13 residues. CDR1 is ENHRY and CDR2 is SYGVKD in the germline V gene. Here the CDR3 DNA reads TGTGCCATCAGTGCGGGACTAGCGGATGAGCAGTTCTTC. Its translation is CAISAGLADEQFF.

The chain links TRBV4-1 to TRBJ2-3, with D maybe TRBD2 (6 bases). Trimming removed 0 bases at V and 5 bases at J, with 12 bases between. The V gene's germline CDR1 is MGHRA and CDR2 YSYEKL. This CDR3 is 15 amino acids long. CDR3: CASSQDLRGLDTQYF. The CDR3 coding sequence is TGCGCCAGCAGCCAAGATTTGCGGGGACTAGATACGCAGTATTTT.

The J gene is TRBJ1-1, the V gene TRBV5-1, with D unclear. V lost 4 bases, J lost 0 bases, and 13 bases lay in between. The length of the CDR3 is 15 residues. CDR1 is SGHRS, CDR2 YFSETQ, per germline. The CDR3: CASSNEVEMNTEAFF. The CDR3 coding sequence is TGCGCCAGCAGCAACGAAGTAGAAATGAACACTGAAGCTTTCTTT.

The chain carries TRBV4-1 and TRBJ2-3, with 9 nucleotides matching TRBD2. Germline lookup yields CDR1 MGHRA and CDR2 YSYEKL. The CDR3 spans 18 residues. V shed 2 bases and J 3 bases; nucleotides not matched to a gene: 12. The CDR3 DNA reads as TGCGCCAGCAGCCAAAATTTTGTAGCGGGAGTTCGGACAGATACGCAGTATTTT. It specifies CASSQNFVAGVRTDTQYF.

The V gene is TRBV28, the J gene TRBJ2-2; a weak D match, TRBD1 (5 bases). CDR1 and CDR2 (germline): MDHEN, SYDVKM. Trimming cost V 1 base and J 0 bases, with 9 bases left between them. This CDR3 spans 16 amino acids. Written as DNA, the CDR3 is TGTGCCAGCAGTTTATCCAGGGCCCCGAACACCGGGGAGCTGTTTTTT. This encodes CASSLSRAPNTGELFF.

The V and J genes are TRBV12-3 or TRBV12-4 and TRBJ1-5; unclear D gene. CDR3 length: 12 residues. Trimming took off 3 bases at V and 6 bases at J, with 6 bases between the two ends. The CDR3 region is CASSFGGQPQHF. CDR3 DNA sequence: TGTGCCAGCAGTTTTGGAGGTCAGCCCCAGCATTTT.

The chain links TRBV7-3 to TRBJ2-1, with 8 bases aligning to TRBD2. Germline trimming cut 1 base from V and 7 bases from J; bases unmatched to any gene: 6. The V gene's germline CDR1 is SGHTA and CDR2 FQGTGA. The CDR3 length is 15 residues. The CDR3 reads CASSLMGSGINEQFF. Here the CDR3 DNA reads TGTGCCAGCAGCTTAATGGGTAGCGGGATTAATGAGCAGTTCTTC.

The J gene is TRBJ2-2, the V gene TRBV19, with 10 bases aligning to TRBD1. The CDR3 spans 19 residues. Germline V gene lookup returns CDR1 LNHDA and CDR2 SQIVND (reference sequence). V dropped 3 bases and J dropped 5; count of bases not matched to a gene: 15. The CDR3: CASSIPGTGVDWVTGELFF. The CDR3 DNA reads as TGTGCCAGTAGTATCCCCGGGACAGGGGTGGATTGGGTTACCGGGGAGCTGTTTTTT.

The chain uses TRBV2 and TRBJ1-2, with D unclear. Trimming stripped 8 bases from V and 2 bases from J, with 9 bases between. Germline lookup yields CDR1 SNHLY and CDR2 FYNNEI. The CDR3 has 12 amino acids. In DNA form, the CDR3 reads TGTGCCAGCCCTCGGCGGAACTATGGCTACACCTTC. Translated: CASPRRNYGYTF. The whole variable domain, remainder taken from reference TRBV2 and TRBJ1-2, is EPEVTQTPSHQVTQMGQEVILRCVPISNHLYFYWYRQILGQKVEFLVSFYNNEISEKSEIFDDQFSVERPDGSNFTLKIRSTKLEDSAMYFCASPRRNYGYTFGSGTRLTVV.

This clone was seen more than once but under ten times. This chain links TRBV7-8 with TRBJ1-1, with 8 bases aligning to TRBD1. The V and J ends lost 5 bases and 2 bases, in that order; junction bases with no gene match: 10. The CDR3 spans 16 residues. Germline V gene data show CDR1 as SGHVS and CDR2 as FQNEAQ. CDR3 coding DNA: TGTGCCAGCAGCACCGACAGGGGAACTTTCAACACTGAAGCTTTCTTT. It encodes CASSTDRGTFNTEAFF.

The chain is built from TRBV4-2 and TRBJ2-5, with D perhaps matching TRBD2 (6 bases). The CDR3 spans 15 residues. V gave up 1 base and J gave up 0 bases, with 9 bases separating them. CDR1 is LGHNA and CDR2 is YNFKEQ in the germline V gene. Written as DNA, the CDR3 is TGTGCCAGCAGCCAAGGCCCTAGCGACCAAGAGACCCAGTACTTC. Translation: CASSQGPSDQETQYF.

This clone was counted only a few times. The V and J genes are TRBV10-2 and TRBJ2-1, with TRBD1 identical over 7 bases. The CDR3 runs to 14 residues. V lost 7 bases and J lost 3; bases outside the gene matches: 6. Germline V gene sequence: CDR1 WSHSY, CDR2 SAAADI. The CDR3 DNA reads TGCGCCAGCACCCCGAGACAGGGCTACAATGAGCAGTTCTTC. It encodes CASTPRQGYNEQFF.

This clone was seen once. The V and J genes are TRBV15 and TRBJ2-1, with 7 bases identical to TRBD2. With V trimmed by 1 base and J by 2 bases, 2 bases remained unmatched. This CDR3 comprises 15 residues. CDR1 is LNHNV, CDR2 YYDKDF, per germline (reference sequence). The CDR3, as DNA: TGTGCCACCAGCAGAGGGGAGGGTACCTACAATGAGCAGTTCTTC. Translated, it gives CATSRGEGTYNEQFF.

The chain carries TRBV18 and TRBJ1-1; D is unresolved. Germline V CDR1 and CDR2: KGHSH, LQKENI. The CDR3 runs 14 residues. V shed 3 bases and J shed 5 bases, with 13 bases lying between them. The CDR3 here is CASSPLASATEAFF. DNA for the CDR3: TGTGCCAGCTCACCTTTAGCGTCAGCTACTGAAGCTTTCTTT. Based on the CDR3 plus reference TRBV18 and TRBJ1-1, the full variable domain is NAGVMQNPRHLVRRRGQEARLRCSPMKGHSHVYWYRQLPEEGLKFMVYLQKENIIDESGMPKERFSAEFPKEGPSILRIQQVVRGDSAAYFCASSPLASATEAFFGQGTRLTVV.

The genes are TRBV9 and TRBJ1-4, with 7 bases matching TRBD1. Germline loops: CDR1 SGDLS, CDR2 YYNGEE. The V and J ends lost 2 bases and 7 bases, in that order; junction bases with no gene match: 5. The CDR3 runs 14 residues. As DNA, the CDR3 is TGTGCCAGCAGCGTTGAAGGGACAGCTGAAAAACTGTTTTTT. It yields the protein CASSVEGTAEKLFF.

This chain uses TRBV21-1 with TRBJ2-2; the D call in the table, TRBD2, was not verified against the DNA. TRBV21-1 is marked as a pseudogene. This CDR3 spans 21 amino acids. The DNA for the CDR3 is TGTGCCAGCAGCAAACTGGGCGGGATGGTCCAGGGTCTAAATGTTACCGGGGAGCTGTTTTTT. Its translation is CASSKLGGMVQGLNVTGELFF.

The chain employs TRBV2 and TRBJ1-4; 7 nucleotides line up with TRBD1. The CDR3 length is 13 residues. The V gene end was trimmed by 8 bases and the J gene end by 8 bases; junction bases not matched to a gene: 8. Germline V CDR1 and CDR2: SNHLY, FYNNEI. CDR3 nucleotides: TGTGCCAGCGGGGACAGTTTCAGGGAAAAACTGTTTTTT. This encodes CASGDSFREKLFF.

This rearrangement joins TRBV27 to TRBJ2-7, with a weak D call TRBD1 (6 bases). This CDR3 comprises 15 residues. In germline, CDR1 is MNHEY, CDR2 SMNVEV (reference sequence). The germline V and J ends were trimmed by 6 bases and 0 bases, with 15 bases remaining between them. CDR3 region: CASSRQVGTSYEQYF. The CDR3 nucleotides read TGTGCCAGCAGCCGACAGGTAGGGACCTCCTACGAGCAGTACTTC.

V is TRBV10-3 and J is TRBJ2-3; 8 bases align to TRBD2. Looked up from germline, CDR1 is ENHRY and CDR2 is SYGVKD. V lost 4 bases and J lost 4; bases outside the gene matches: 7. This CDR3 has 15 amino acids. CDR3 coding DNA: TGTGCCATCAGTGGAGCGGGAGTTCAGGCAGATACGCAGTATTTT. Translating it yields CAISGAGVQADTQYF.

The V and J genes are TRBV5-6 and TRBJ2-4; no firm D call. V lost 2 bases and J lost 2, with 11 bases in between. This CDR3 has 15 amino acids. The germline CDR1 and CDR2 sequences are SGHDT and YYEEEE. CDR3 sequence (DNA): TGTGCCAGCAGCTTAGACGGGTCTACCAAAAACATTCAGTACTTC. This codes for CASSLDGSTKNIQYF.

The rearrangement uses TRBV28 and TRBJ1-4; 7 bases fit TRBD1. Germline values: CDR1 MDHEN, CDR2 SYDVKM. The V segment lost 6 bases and the J segment 5 bases; nucleotides outside the gene matches: 9. The CDR3 contains 15 residues. The CDR3 loop is CASRPTGVANEKLFF. Here the CDR3 DNA reads TGTGCCAGCAGACCCACAGGGGTAGCCAATGAAAAACTGTTTTTT.